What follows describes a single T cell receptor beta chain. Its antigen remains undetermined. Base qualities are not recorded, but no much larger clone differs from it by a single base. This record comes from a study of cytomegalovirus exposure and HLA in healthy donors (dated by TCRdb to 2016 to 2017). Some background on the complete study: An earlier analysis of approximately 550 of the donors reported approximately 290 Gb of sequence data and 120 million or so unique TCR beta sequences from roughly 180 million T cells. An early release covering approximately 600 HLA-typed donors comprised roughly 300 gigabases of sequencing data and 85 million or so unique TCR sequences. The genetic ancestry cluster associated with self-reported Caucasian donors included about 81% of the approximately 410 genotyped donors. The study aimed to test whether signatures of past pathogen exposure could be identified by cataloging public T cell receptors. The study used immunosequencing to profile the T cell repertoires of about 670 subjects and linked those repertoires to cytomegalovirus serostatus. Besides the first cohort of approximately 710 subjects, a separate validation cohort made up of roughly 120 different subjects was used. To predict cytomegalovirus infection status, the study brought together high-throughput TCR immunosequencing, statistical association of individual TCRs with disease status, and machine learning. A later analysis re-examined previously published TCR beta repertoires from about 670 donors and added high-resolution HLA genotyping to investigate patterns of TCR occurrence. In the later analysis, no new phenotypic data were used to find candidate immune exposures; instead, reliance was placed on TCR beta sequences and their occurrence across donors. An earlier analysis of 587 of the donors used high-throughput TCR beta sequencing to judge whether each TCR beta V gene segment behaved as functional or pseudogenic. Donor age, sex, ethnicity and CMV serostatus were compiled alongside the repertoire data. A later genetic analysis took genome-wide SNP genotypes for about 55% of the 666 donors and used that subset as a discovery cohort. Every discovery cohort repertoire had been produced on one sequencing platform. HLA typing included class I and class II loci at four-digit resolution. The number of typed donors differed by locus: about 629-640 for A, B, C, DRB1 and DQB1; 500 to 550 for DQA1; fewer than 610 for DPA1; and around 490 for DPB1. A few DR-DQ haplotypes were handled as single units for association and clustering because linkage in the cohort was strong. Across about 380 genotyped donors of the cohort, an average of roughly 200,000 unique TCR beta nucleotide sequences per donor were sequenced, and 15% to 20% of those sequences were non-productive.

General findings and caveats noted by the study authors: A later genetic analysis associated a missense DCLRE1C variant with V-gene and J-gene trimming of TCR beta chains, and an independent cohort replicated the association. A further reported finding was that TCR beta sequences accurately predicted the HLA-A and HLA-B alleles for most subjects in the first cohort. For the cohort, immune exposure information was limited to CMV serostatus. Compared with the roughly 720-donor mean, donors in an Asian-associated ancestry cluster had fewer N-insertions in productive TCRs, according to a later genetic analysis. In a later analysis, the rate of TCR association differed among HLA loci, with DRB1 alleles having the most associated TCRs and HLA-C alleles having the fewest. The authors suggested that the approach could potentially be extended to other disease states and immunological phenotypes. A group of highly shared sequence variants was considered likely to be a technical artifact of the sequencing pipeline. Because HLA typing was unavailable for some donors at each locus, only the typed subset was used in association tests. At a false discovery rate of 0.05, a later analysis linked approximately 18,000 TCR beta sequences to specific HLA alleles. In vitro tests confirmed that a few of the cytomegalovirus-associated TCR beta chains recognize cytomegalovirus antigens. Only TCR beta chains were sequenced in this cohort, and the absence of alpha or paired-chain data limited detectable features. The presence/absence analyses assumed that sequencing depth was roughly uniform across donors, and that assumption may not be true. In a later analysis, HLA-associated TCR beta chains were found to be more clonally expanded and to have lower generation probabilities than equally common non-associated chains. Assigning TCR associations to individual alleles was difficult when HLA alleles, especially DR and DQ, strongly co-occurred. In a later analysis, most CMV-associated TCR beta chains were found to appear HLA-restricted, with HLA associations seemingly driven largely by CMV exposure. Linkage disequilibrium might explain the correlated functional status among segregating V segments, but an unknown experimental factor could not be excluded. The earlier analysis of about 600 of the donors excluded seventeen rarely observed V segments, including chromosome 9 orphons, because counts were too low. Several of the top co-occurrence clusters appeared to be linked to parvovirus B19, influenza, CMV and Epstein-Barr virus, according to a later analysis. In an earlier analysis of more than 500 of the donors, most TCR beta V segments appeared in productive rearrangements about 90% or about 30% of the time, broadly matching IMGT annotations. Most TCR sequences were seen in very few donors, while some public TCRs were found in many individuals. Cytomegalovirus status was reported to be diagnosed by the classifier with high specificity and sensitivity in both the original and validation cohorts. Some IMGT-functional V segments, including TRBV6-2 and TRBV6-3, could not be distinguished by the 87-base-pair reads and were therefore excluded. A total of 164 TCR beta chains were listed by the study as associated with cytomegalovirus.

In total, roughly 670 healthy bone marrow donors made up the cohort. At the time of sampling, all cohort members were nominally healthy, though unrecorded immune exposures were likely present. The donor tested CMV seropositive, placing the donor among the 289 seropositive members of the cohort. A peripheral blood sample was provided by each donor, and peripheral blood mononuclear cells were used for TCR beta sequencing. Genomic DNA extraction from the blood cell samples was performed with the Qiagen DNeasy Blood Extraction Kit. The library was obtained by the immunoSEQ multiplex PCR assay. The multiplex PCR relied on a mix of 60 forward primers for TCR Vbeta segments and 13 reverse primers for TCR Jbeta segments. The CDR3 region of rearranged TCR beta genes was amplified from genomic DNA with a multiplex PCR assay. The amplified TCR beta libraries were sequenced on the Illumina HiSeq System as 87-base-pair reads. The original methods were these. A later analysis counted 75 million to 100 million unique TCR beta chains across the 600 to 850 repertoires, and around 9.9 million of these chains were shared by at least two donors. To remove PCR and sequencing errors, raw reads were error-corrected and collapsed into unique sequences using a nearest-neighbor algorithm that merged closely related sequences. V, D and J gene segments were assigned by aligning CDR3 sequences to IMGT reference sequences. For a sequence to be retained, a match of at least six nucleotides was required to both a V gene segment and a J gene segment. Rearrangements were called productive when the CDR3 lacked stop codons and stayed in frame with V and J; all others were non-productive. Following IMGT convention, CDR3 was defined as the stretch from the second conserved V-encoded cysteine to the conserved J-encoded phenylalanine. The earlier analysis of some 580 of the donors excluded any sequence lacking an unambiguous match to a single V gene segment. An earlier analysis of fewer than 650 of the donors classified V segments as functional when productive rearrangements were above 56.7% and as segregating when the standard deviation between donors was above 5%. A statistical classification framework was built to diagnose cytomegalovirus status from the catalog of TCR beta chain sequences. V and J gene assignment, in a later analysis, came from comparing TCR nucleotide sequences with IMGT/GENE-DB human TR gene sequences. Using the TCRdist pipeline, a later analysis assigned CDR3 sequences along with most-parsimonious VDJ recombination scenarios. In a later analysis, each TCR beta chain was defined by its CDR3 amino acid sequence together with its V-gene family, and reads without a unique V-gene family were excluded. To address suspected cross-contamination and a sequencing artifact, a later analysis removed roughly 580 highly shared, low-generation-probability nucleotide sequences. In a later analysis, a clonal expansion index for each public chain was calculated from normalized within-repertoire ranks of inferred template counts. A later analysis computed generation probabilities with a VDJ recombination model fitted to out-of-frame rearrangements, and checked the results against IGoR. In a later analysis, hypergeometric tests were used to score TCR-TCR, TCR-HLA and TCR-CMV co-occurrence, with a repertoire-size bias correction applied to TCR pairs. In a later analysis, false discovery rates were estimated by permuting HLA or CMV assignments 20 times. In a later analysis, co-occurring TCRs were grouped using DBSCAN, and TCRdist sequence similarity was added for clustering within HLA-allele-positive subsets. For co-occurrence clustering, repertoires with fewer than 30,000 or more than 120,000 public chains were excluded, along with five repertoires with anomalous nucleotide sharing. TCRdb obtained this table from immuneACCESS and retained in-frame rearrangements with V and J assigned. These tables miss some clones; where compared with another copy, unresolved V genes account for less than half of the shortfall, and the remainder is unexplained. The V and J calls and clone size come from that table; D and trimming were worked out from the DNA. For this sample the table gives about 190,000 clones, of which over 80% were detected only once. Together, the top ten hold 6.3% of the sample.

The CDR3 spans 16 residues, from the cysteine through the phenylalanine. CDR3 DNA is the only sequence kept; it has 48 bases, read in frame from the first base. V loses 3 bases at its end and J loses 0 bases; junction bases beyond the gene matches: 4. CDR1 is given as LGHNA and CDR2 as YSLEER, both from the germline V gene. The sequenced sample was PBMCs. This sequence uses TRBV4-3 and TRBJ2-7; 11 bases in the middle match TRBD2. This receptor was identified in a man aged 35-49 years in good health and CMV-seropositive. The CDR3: CASSHGTSGGSYEQYF. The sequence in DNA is TGCGCCAGCAGCCACGGCACTAGCGGGGGCTCCTACGAGCAGTACTTC.